The clone carrying this T cell receptor (beta chain) was recorded only once. This record comes from a study of blood T cell repertoires in COVID-19. Looking at the study overall: Nucleic acid was either cDNA or gDNA, and it came from T cells, B-cell-depleted T cells, or PBMCs.

Some clones are missing from TCRdb's copy, which holds only in-frame ones; the method was immunoSEQ multiplex PCR. This sample has about 190,000 clones; 88% occur once, and the top ten carry about 1%. Trimming pared 6 bases from V and 1 base from J, leaving 10 bases between. CDR1 and CDR2 from the germline V gene are LGHDT and YNNKEL (reference sequence). This CDR3 is built from 15 residues. The chain recombines TRBV3-1 (or the pseudogene TRBV3-2) with TRBJ2-6; D is perhaps TRBD1 (5 bases). The material sequenced was peripheral blood. This sequence originates from a man aged 25 to 45 with acute or convalescent COVID-19. In DNA, the CDR3 is TGTGCCAGCAGTCAAAGGGGATCTGGGGCCAACGTCCTGACTTTC. Its protein product is CASSQRGSGANVLTF.